Here is one TCR beta chain with its context. No antigen is known for it. This sample was taken from a study of blood T cells in healthy people across ages. Findings of the study overall: TCR beta diversity, measured per million T cells, fell in a roughly linear way with age.

Donors were healthy Caucasian individuals from Russia aged roughly 6 to 95. From germline, CDR1 is DFQATT and CDR2 SNEGSKA (reference sequence). This CDR3 comprises 12 residues. Trimming shortened V by 6 bases and J by 6 bases, and 11 bases separated the two germline ends. A sample-barcoded 5' primer and a J-beta primer mix were used in a second PCR of roughly 7 to 11 cycles. Each cDNA molecule carried a tag from a template-switch adaptor that contained 12 random nucleotides. Every sample returned 2.5 million or more CDR3-containing paired-end reads. From the 5' RACE reads, TCRdb called clonotypes with MiXCR, one entry per CDR3 protein. This table has around 870,000 distinct CDR3 sequences, 25% to 30% appearing once.

Source material: blood. The origin of this receptor is a woman aged 80 or over in good health. V and J are TRBV20-1 and TRBJ2-2; D unclear. The CDR3 DNA is TGCAGTGCGTTAGGGCAGGCCGGGGAGCTGTTTTTT. This codes for CSALGQAGELFF.